One sample yielded the 28 T cell receptor beta chains listed below, sequenced in a study of blood T cells in healthy people across ages. A second roughly 6 to 12 cycle PCR used barcoded and J-beta primers. TCRdb redid the calling of the 5' RACE reads with MiXCR, one entry per CDR3 protein. The sample includes approximately 730,000 distinct CDR3 sequences, approximately 39% of them seen just once. Sequenced: blood. The origin of the receptors is a woman aged 55-69 years in good health.

J is TRBJ1-3 and V is TRBV12-3 or TRBV12-4; 10 bases match TRBD1. CDR3 length: 14 residues. The V and J ends lost 5 bases and 5 bases, in that order; junction bases with no gene match: 3. As DNA, the CDR3 is TGTGCCAGCAGTCCGGACAGGGGGAGAAACACCATATATTTT. Translating gives CASSPDRGRNTIYF.

This chain joins TRBV20-1 and TRBJ2-3; D is unclear. CDR1 and CDR2 from the germline V gene are DFQATT and SNEGSKA (reference sequence). This CDR3 region has 13 residues. V shed 1 base and J shed 6 bases, with 11 bases lying between them. CDR3 protein: CSARGYGRDTQYF. The CDR3 bases are TGCAGTGCTAGAGGCTACGGGCGTGATACGCAGTATTTT.

The J gene is TRBJ2-1, the V gene TRBV5-1; 7 bases are shared with TRBD2. The CDR3 totals 15 residues. The V and J ends lost 7 bases and 2 bases, in that order; junction bases with no gene match: 9. Germline V lookup: CDR1 SGHRS, CDR2 YFSETQ. The CDR3 DNA reads TGCGCCAGCGGGGCGGGAGTGCAAACCTACAATGAGCAGTTCTTC. Amino acid sequence: CASGAGVQTYNEQFF.

The chain combines TRBV7-3 with TRBJ2-1; TRBD2 agrees at 8 bases. Losses at the gene ends were 7 bases for V and 2 bases for J; bases not matched to a gene: 7. CDR1 and CDR2 from the germline V gene are SGHTA and FQGTGA. The CDR3 sequence is 15 residues long. The CDR3 region has the DNA TGTGCCAGCACCCAAATCGGGGGGGCCTACAATGAGCAGTTCTTC. This codes for CASTQIGGAYNEQFF.

The chain recombines TRBV20-1 with TRBJ1-4; 8 bases map to TRBD1. CDR1 and CDR2 (germline): DFQATT, SNEGSKA (reference sequence). CDR3 length: 14 amino acids. V trimming: 5 bases; J trimming: 2 bases; junction bases outside the gene matches: 4. The CDR3 coding sequence is TGCAGTGCTGGCTACAGGGGGACTAATGAAAAACTGTTTTTT. Residues: CSAGYRGTNEKLFF.

This clonotype was seen a few times. The chain links TRBV20-1 to TRBJ2-7; D may be TRBD2 (5 bases). There are 14 residues in the CDR3. Germline values: CDR1 DFQATT, CDR2 SNEGSKA (reference sequence). V was cut by 1 base and J by 3 bases, with 13 bases left in between. DNA for the CDR3: TGCAGTGCTAGAGGGATGGCGGGTCGCTACGAGCAGTACTTC. Amino acid sequence: CSARGMAGRYEQYF.

In its sample, this clonotype was seen many times. The chain recombines TRBV5-1 with TRBJ2-7; 10 nucleotides agree with TRBD1. CDR1 and CDR2 from the germline V gene are SGHRS and YFSETQ. V lost 1 base and J lost 3; bases outside the gene matches: 22. The CDR3 runs to 21 residues. CDR3 in DNA: TGCGCCAGCAGCTTGAGAAGTTCGAGTATTCCTGGACAGGGGGTAAACTACGAGCAGTACTTC. Its translation is CASSLRSSSIPGQGVNYEQYF.

This clonotype was seen a handful of times. This chain connects TRBV28 to TRBJ2-1, with unresolved D. Germline V CDR1 and CDR2: MDHEN, SYDVKM. The CDR3 contains 12 residues. Trimming took 3 bases from V and 7 from J, leaving 7 bases between them. The CDR3 region is CASSLQRNEQFF. In DNA, the CDR3 is TGTGCCAGCAGTTTGCAACGGAATGAGCAGTTCTTC.

Of note for this clonotype: Possible read error: a much larger clone is one base away. The chain recombines TRBV20-1 with TRBJ2-3; D assignment may be TRBD1 or TRBD2 (5 bases each). This CDR3 comprises 15 residues. CDR1 DFQATT and CDR2 SNEGSKA come from the germline V gene (reference sequence). The CDR3 sequence: CSACRDQSSTDTRYF. The CDR3 region has the DNA TGCAGTGCTTGCCGGGACCAGTCTAGCACAGATACGCGGTATTTT.

The sample holds many counts of this clonotype. The chain carries TRBV10-3 and TRBJ2-3; D is unresolved. V lost 8 bases, J lost 3 bases, and 15 bases lay in between. The V gene's germline CDR1 is ENHRY and CDR2 SYGVKD. The CDR3 has 14 residues. In DNA form, the CDR3 reads TGTGCCATCGAAGATACGGGCCCAACAGATACGCAGTATTTT. Its translation: CAIEDTGPTDTQYF.

This chain joins TRBV6-4 and TRBJ2-2; 9 bases fit TRBD2. The CDR3 totals 14 residues. V trimming: 3 bases; J trimming: 8 bases; junction bases outside the gene matches: 4. In germline, CDR1 is MRHNA, CDR2 SNTAGT. The CDR3 protein is CASSEAGGSGELFF. The CDR3 DNA is TGTGCCAGCAGTGAAGCGGGGGGATCAGGGGAGCTGTTTTTT.

The V gene is TRBV3-1, the J gene TRBJ2-4; TRBD1 agrees at 9 bases. This CDR3 has 12 amino acids. V lost 4 bases, J lost 12 bases, and 4 bases stayed unmatched. Germline V gene data show CDR1 as LGHDT and CDR2 as YNNKEL (reference sequence). The DNA for the CDR3 is TGTGCCAGCAGCCGGGACAGGGTCCATCAGTACTTC. It codes for CASSRDRVHQYF.

The rearrangement joins TRBV7-2 to TRBJ1-1; D might be TRBD1 (6 bases). Germline V CDR1 and CDR2: SGHTA, FQGNSA. The ends were cut back, 2 bases at V and 1 base at J, with 11 bases in the middle. The CDR3 is made up of 15 amino acids. Written as DNA, the CDR3 is TGTGCCAGCAGCTTACAGGGGATGGGGAACACTGAAGCTTTCTTT. Its protein product is CASSLQGMGNTEAFF. Filled out from reference TRBV7-2 and TRBJ1-1, the complete variable domain reads GAGVSQSPSNKVTEKGKDVELRCDPISGHTALYWYRQSLGQGLEFLIYFQGNSAPDKSGLPSDRFSAERTGGSVSTLTIQRTQQEDSAVYLCASSLQGMGNTEAFFGQGTRLTVV.

This clonotype was seen repeatedly, ten times or more. The chain combines TRBV6-6 with TRBJ2-1; the match to TRBD2 covers 13 bases. V was pared by 5 bases and J by 7 bases, with 5 bases of the junction left unmatched. This CDR3 region has 15 residues. Germline CDR1 and CDR2: MNHNY and SVGAGI (reference sequence). The CDR3 sequence: CASSPGLAGPNEQFF. As DNA, the CDR3 is TGTGCCAGCAGTCCGGGACTAGCGGGACCTAATGAGCAGTTCTTC.

This clonotype was seen at least ten times. V gene TRBV27 combines with J gene TRBJ2-2, with D perhaps TRBD1 (7 bases). The CDR3 is 15 residues long. Trimming pared 4 bases from V and 3 bases from J, leaving 12 bases between. CDR1 is MNHEY, CDR2 SMNVEV, per germline (reference sequence). In DNA, the CDR3 is TGTGCCAGCAGTTCCTCCAGGGGGGACACCGGGGAGCTGTTTTTT. It encodes CASSSSRGDTGELFF.

The chain recombines TRBV7-9 with TRBJ1-5; D not resolved. Germline V CDR1 and CDR2: SEHNR, FQNEAQ (reference sequence). V lost 3 bases to trimming and J lost 4 bases, with 4 bases between them. This CDR3 has 12 residues. The CDR3 region has the DNA TGTGCCAGCAGCTTTGTAAATCAGCCCCAGCATTTT. It codes for CASSFVNQPQHF.

Only a few counts were recorded for this clonotype. The chain carries TRBV9 and TRBJ2-7; 11 nucleotides match TRBD2. J gave up 6 bases and V 0 bases, and 5 bases lay outside the gene matches. The CDR3 spans 15 residues. The germline CDR1 and CDR2 sequences are SGDLS and YYNGEE. The DNA for the CDR3 is TGTGCCAGCAGCGTAGCGACTAGCGGGGTCGCCGAGCAGTACTTC. Its translation is CASSVATSGVAEQYF.

The rearrangement uses TRBV7-2 and TRBJ2-1; maybe TRBD2 (5 bases). There are 15 residues in the CDR3. From germline, CDR1 is SGHTA and CDR2 FQGNSA. V lost 0 bases to trimming and J lost 7 bases, with 13 bases between them. CDR3 amino acids: CASSLAWVSENEQFF. CDR3 DNA sequence: TGTGCCAGCAGCTTAGCGTGGGTTAGCGAGAATGAGCAGTTCTTC.

This clonotype was detected only a few times. This chain links TRBV7-3 with TRBJ2-5, with D uncertain. The CDR3 spans 13 residues. Between the trimmed V and J ends, which lost 5 bases and 2 bases, there was a span of 9 bases. The germline CDR1 and CDR2 sequences are SGHTA and FQGTGA. The CDR3, as DNA: TGTGCCAGCAGCACCGGGCCACAAGAGACCCAGTACTTC. Its translation: CASSTGPQETQYF.

This clonotype was found a few times. V is TRBV4-1 and J is TRBJ2-3, with D perhaps being TRBD1 or TRBD2 (5 bases each). Germline V gene sequence: CDR1 MGHRA, CDR2 YSYEKL. V lost 2 bases, J lost 0 bases, and 15 bases lay in between. This CDR3 spans 17 amino acids. This chain's CDR3 is CASSQSWDGTSTDTQYF. The CDR3, as DNA: TGCGCCAGCAGCCAATCCTGGGACGGAACTAGCACAGATACGCAGTATTTT.

This chain uses TRBV3-1 with TRBJ2-1; 9 bases line up with TRBD1. Germline V gene sequence: CDR1 LGHDT, CDR2 YNNKEL (reference sequence). V shed 8 bases, J shed 0 bases, and the junction held 11 bases outside the gene matches. The CDR3 consists of 17 residues. CDR3 DNA sequence: TGTGCCAGCCGGGGCCGGGACAGGGCAGGCTCCTACAATGAGCAGTTCTTC. Amino acid sequence: CASRGRDRAGSYNEQFF.

Worth noting for this clonotype: Germline is not matched at one junction end, which may reflect a read error. The chain has TRBV6-6 and TRBJ1-5; D is possibly TRBD1 (5 bases). CDR1 is MNHNY and CDR2 is SVGAGI in the germline V gene (reference sequence). The CDR3 loop spans 13 amino acids. In DNA form, the CDR3 reads TGTGCCAGCAGTAACTCCGGGGGGCAGCCCCAGCATTTT. Amino acids: CASSNSGGQPQHF.

This clonotype was found many times. The rearrangement links TRBV4-2 to TRBJ2-7, with 7 bases fitting TRBD2. CDR3 length: 17 amino acids. Germline V gene sequence: CDR1 LGHNA, CDR2 YNFKEQ. The junction had 12 bases not matched to a gene; V was cut back by 4 bases and J by 0 bases. CDR3 bases: TGTGCCAGCAGCCCCGCCTTCAGGAGCGGGGTCTCCTACGAGCAGTACTTC. It encodes CASSPAFRSGVSYEQYF.

This clonotype has only a few counts. V usage is TRBV6-2 or TRBV6-3 and J usage is TRBJ1-1; no firm D call. With 4 bases removed from V and 4 bases from J, the gap between germline ends came to 7 bases. Germline V gene data show CDR1 as MNHEY and CDR2 as SVGEGT. The CDR3 is 12 residues long. CDR3 amino acids: CASSSVGTEAFF. The CDR3 nucleotides are TGTGCCAGCAGTTCGGTGGGCACTGAAGCTTTCTTT.

J is TRBJ2-4 and V is TRBV10-3, with 9 bases that match TRBD2. With the DNA end fitting TRBJ2-7 better, the J assignment may be wrong. Germline-derived CDR1 and CDR2 are ENHRY and SYGVKD. This CDR3 contains 15 residues. The DNA for the CDR3 is TGTGCCATCAGTGATCACGAGCGGGGGGCTTACGAGCAGTACTTC. This codes for CAISDHERGAYEQYF.

This chain uses TRBV9 with TRBJ2-3; D is possibly TRBD1 (5 bases). Germline CDR1 and CDR2: SGDLS and YYNGEE. The CDR3 sequence is 15 residues long. The V and J ends lost 7 bases and 0 bases respectively, with 15 bases between them. The DNA of the CDR3 is TGTGCCAGCGGCGGAGACAGAGACAGCACAGATACGCAGTATTTT. It encodes CASGGDRDSTDTQYF. The full variable domain, rest sourced from reference TRBV9 and TRBJ2-3, is DSGVTQTPKHLITATGQRVTLRCSPRSGDLSVYWYQQSLDQGLQFLIQYYNGEERAKGNILERFSAQQFPDLHSELNLSSLELGDSALYFCASGGDRDSTDTQYFGPGTRLTVL.

This clonotype has a single count. CDR3 loop: CSVQGGDDYGYTF. The CDR3 DNA sequence: TGCAGCGTTCAAGGGGGCGACGACTATGGCTACACCTTC. This chain joins TRBV29-1 and TRBJ1-2; 7 bases fit TRBD1. The germline V gene encodes CDR1 SQVTM and CDR2 ANQGSEA. This CDR3 spans 13 amino acids. The trim removed 5 bases at V and 3 bases at J, leaving 6 bases unmatched.

The chain is built from TRBV20-1 and TRBJ1-6, with 8 bases lining up with TRBD1. V lost 6 bases to trimming and J lost 9 bases; unmatched junction nucleotides: 10. Germline CDR1 is DFQATT and CDR2 is SNEGSKA (reference sequence). This CDR3 contains 14 residues. The CDR3: CSAEDRAVGSPLHF. DNA for the CDR3: TGCAGTGCCGAGGACAGGGCGGTGGGTTCACCCCTCCACTTT.